The following is a TCR beta chain sequence with its context. The antigen this receptor binds is unknown. Per-base quality was not reported, and no clone a single base away is much larger than it. The collaborating institutions used their own protocols to collect whole blood in K2EDTA tubes. For TCRbeta analysis, collaborator samples were shipped as frozen whole blood, as isolated PBMCs, or as DNA extracted from either sample type. The germline V gene supplies CDR1 MDHEN and CDR2 SYDVKM. V and J are trimmed by 2 bases and 1 base, and the gene matches miss 5 bases of the junction. The CDR3 measures 17 amino acids from cysteine to phenylalanine. Here the CDR3 DNA is all that survives: 51 bases in frame from base 1. These data originate in a study of blood T cell repertoires in COVID-19 (dated by TCRdb to about 2020). The study in broad terms: Samples covering the acute and convalescent phases of COVID-19 were provided by collaborators in the United States, Italy and Spain. The material from the prospective study consisted of cDNA or gDNA derived from T cells, B-cell-depleted T cells, or PBMCs. Deeply sampled blood TCRbeta repertoires from subjects exposed to, actively infected with, or recovered from COVID-19 were included in the dataset. A freely available public database, intended as a resource for researchers studying the immune response to SARS-CoV-2, is where the repertoires were released. Samples were obtained from the ongoing ImmuneRACE study (first 160 participants) and from 1,254 subjects provided by 6 global collaborators. The sample metadata nearly always contained a de-identified subject ID, COVID-19 status, age in years and sex. Where available, HLA class I and class II types were taken from metadata supplied by the sample provider and were not determined by assay-based typing. General conclusions and limits of the study: How much clinical and demographic metadata was included differed by source and by participant, and the metadata was provided uncurated.

The immunoSEQ Assay, a bias-controlled multiplex PCR, was used to amplify TCRbeta CDR3 regions from genomic DNA. The authors processed their data as follows. Within the assay, amplification of reference gene primers was used to estimate how many nucleated cells each sample contained. To quantify the absolute abundance of each unique TCRbeta CDR3 rearrangement, sequence reads were collapsed and filtered. Productive Simpson clonality was computed per sample as the square root of Simpson's diversity index over productive rearrangements. TCRdb holds this immuneACCESS table with in-frame rearrangements only. Some clones are missing; in checked studies, unresolved V genes explain under half, and the rest has no known cause. D and trimming come from the DNA, and the V and J calls and clone size come from that table. The sample has about 320,000 clones on record, approximately 85% of them singletons. 7.2% of the sample rests with the top ten.

What was sequenced was peripheral blood. The sequence came from a human donor in a cohort sampled during active COVID-19. This chain is built from TRBV28 and TRBJ1-5; 10 nucleotides in the junction match TRBD1. The CDR3 corresponds to CASSLDRGRGSNQPQHF. The DNA sequence follows: TGTGCCAGCAGTTTAGACAGGGGGCGCGGGAGCAATCAGCCCCAGCATTTT.